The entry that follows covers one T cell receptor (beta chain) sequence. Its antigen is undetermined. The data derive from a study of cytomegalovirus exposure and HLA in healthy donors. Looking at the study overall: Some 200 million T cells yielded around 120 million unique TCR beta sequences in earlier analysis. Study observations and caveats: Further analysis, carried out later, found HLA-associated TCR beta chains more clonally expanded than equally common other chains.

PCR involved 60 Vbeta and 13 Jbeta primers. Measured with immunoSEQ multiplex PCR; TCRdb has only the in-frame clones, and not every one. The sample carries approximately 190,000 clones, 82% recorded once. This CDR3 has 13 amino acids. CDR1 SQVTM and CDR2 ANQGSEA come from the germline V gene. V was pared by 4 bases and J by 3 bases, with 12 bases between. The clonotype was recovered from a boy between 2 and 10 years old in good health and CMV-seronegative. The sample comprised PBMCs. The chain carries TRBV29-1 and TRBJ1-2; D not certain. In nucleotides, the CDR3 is TGCAGCGTTGGTGGCAGAAATTACTATGGCTACACCTTC. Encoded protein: CSVGGRNYYGYTF. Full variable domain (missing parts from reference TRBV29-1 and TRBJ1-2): SAVISQKPSRDICQRGTSLTIQCQVDSQVTMMFWYRQQPGQSLTLIATANQGSEATYESGFVIDKFPISRPNLTFSTLTVSNMSPEDSSIYLCSVGGRNYYGYTFGSGTRLTVV.